Listed here are 9 T cell receptor delta chains from one sample, sequenced in a study of γδ T cells in repeated Plasmodium falciparum infection. Flow sorting of PBMC yielded separate Vgamma9/Vdelta2+ and Vdelta2-negative gammadelta T cell populations for bulk repertoire analysis. TCRdb reran clone calling via CATT on the multiplex PCR reads. Among 70,000 to 95,000 delta-chain clones listed, more than 1.4% were seen once. Material: gamma-delta T cells from blood. The receptors originated from a pool of human donors (malaria-infected and uninfected, not separated).

This clone was seen ten or more times. It is unclear where the CDR3 begins or ends on the DNA, so no DNA is shown, and the CDR3 is as TCRdb lists it. The V gene is TRDV1; the J gene was not called; TRDD3, the D gene given by the table, was not confirmed from the DNA. CDR1 is TSWWSYY and CDR2 is QGS in the germline V gene. The CDR3 extends over 20 residues, inclusive of both ends. The CDR3 loop reads CALGDWGGYRAGDNTDKLIF.

On this clone itself: The TCRdb protein, from a much larger clone, departs from this DNA's translation at residue 5, likely by read error; the protein shown derives from the DNA. The V call is TRDV1, the J call TRDJ1, with 13 bases lining up with TRDD3. No J gene is reported in TCRdb; it was inferred here by comparing the DNA with germline. V trimming: 4 bases; J trimming: 3 bases; junction bases outside the gene matches: 26. The CDR3 has 23 amino acids. Germline values: CDR1 TSWWSYY, CDR2 QGS. CDR3 sequence: CALGGRFLLPDRTGGYGADKLIF. CDR3 coding DNA: TGTGCTCTTGGGGGACGCTTCCTCCTTCCTGATCGTACTGGGGGATACGGAGCCGATAAACTCATCTTT.

Details on this clone: TCRdb's listed protein matches a much larger clone and diverges from this DNA's translation at residue 3, likely through a read error; the protein shown comes from the DNA. V gene TRDV1 combines with J gene TRDJ1; D perhaps matches TRDD3 (6 bases). The J gene, missing from TCRdb, was assigned here through DNA to germline matching. The CDR3 covers 15 residues. CDR1 TSWWSYY and CDR2 QGS come from the germline V gene. The CDR3 DNA is TGTGCTCCTGGGGATCACCTCAGTTCCACCGATAAACTCATCTTT. Amino acids: CAPGDHLSSTDKLIF.

This clone turned up a few times. The TCRdb protein comes from a much larger clone and disagrees with this DNA's translation at residue 3, likely due to a read error; the protein given here is derived from the DNA. J is TRDJ2 and V is TRDV1, with TRDD3 identical over 8 bases. TCRdb offers no J gene call, so here the DNA was matched to germline to obtain one. CDR3 length: 15 residues. The germline V gene has CDR1 TSWWSYY and CDR2 QGS. The CDR3 spells CAPGELKLGVAQLFF. The CDR3 nucleotides read TGTGCTCCTGGGGAACTGAAACTGGGGGTAGCACAACTCTTCTTT.

There are many counts of this clone. The V gene is TRDV1, the J gene TRDJ1; either TRDD2 or TRDD3 may fit D (5 bases each). The J gene, missing from TCRdb, was assigned here through DNA to germline matching. Trimming left V 1 base short and J 0 bases short, with 21 bases between. CDR3 length equals 19 residues. Germline assignment: CDR1 TSWWSYY and CDR2 QGS. CDR3 amino acids: CALGEPLRLGEAYTDKLIF. DNA for the CDR3: TGTGCTCTTGGGGAACCCCTACGCCTTGGGGAGGCGTACACCGATAAACTCATCTTT.

With regard to this clone: This DNA's translation and the protein TCRdb lists, from a much larger clone, do not match at residue 16, likely due to a read error; the protein shown is translated from the DNA. The CDR3 sequence is CALGELVFVPPEPTASLGVRALTAQLFF. The CDR3 region has the DNA TGTGCTCTTGGGGAACTAGTTTTTGTTCCACCTGAACCCACGGCCTCTCTGGGGGTTAGGGCTTTGACAGCACAACTCTTCTTT. V gene TRDV1 combines with J gene TRDJ2, with TRDD3 matching 7 bases. TCRdb is silent on the J gene; assignment here came from matching the DNA to germline. The germline V gene encodes CDR1 TSWWSYY and CDR2 QGS. The CDR3 consists of 28 residues. With V trimmed by 0 bases and J by 0 bases, 37 bases remained unmatched.

Turning to this clone: This DNA's translation and the protein TCRdb lists, from a much larger clone, do not match at residue 6, likely due to a read error; the protein shown is translated from the DNA. V gene TRDV2 combines with J gene TRDJ1, with a weak D call TRDD3 (5 bases). V shed 0 bases and J shed 5 bases, with 18 bases lying between them. Per the germline V gene, CDR1 is GEAIGNYY and CDR2 is EKD. The CDR3 has 16 residues. CDR3 protein: CACDTAGALGVDKLIF. CDR3 nucleotides: TGTGCCTGTGACACCGCGGGGGCTTTGGGCGTTGATAAACTCATCTTT.

Only a few counts were recorded for this clone. The protein given by TCRdb reflects a much larger clone and differs at residue 6 from this DNA's translation, likely from a read error; the protein shown is the DNA's translation. The chain carries TRDV3 and TRDJ1; D tentatively fits TRDD2 or TRDD3 (5 bases each). This CDR3 has 17 residues. Germline lookup yields CDR1 TVYSNPD and CDR2 GDNSRS (reference sequence). V was shortened by 2 bases and J by 2 bases, with 24 bases between the two germline ends. The DNA of the CDR3 is TGTGCCTTTGGGGGCCTTCAAAGCTGGGTGGAAACCGATAAACTCATCTTT. Translated, it gives CAFGGLQSWVETDKLIF.

Comments on this clone: The TCRdb protein, from a much larger clone, departs from this DNA's translation at residue 9, likely by read error; the protein shown derives from the DNA. This chain uses TRDV1 with TRDJ1; D not certain. The V gene lost 0 bases and the J gene lost 5 bases, with 25 bases spanning the gap. The CDR3 is 19 residues long. Germline assignment: CDR1 TSWWSYY and CDR2 QGS. The CDR3 coding sequence is TGTGCTCTTGGGGAACTAGGCTTTCCACGAACCCCTGGTATGGATAAACTCATCTTT. Its protein product is CALGELGFPRTPGMDKLIF.